The T cell receptor beta chain described here comes from a study of T cell clones after liver transplantation. Study in general: TCRbeta sequencing after a pre-transplant mixed lymphocyte reaction identified graft-donor-reactive clones, later tracked in post-transplant blood.

Germline V gene sequence: CDR1 MNHNS, CDR2 SASEGT. The trim removed 1 base at V and 2 bases at J, leaving 2 bases unmatched. This CDR3 has 15 amino acids. Profiled with immunoSEQ multiplex PCR; TCRdb holds only in-frame clones, not every one. The top ten hold approximately 50% of the sample, which has over 14,000 clones, nearly 95% seen once. V and J are TRBV6-1 and TRBJ2-3; 8 positions agree with TRBD1. This receptor was obtained from a human donor who received a liver transplant. The material was CD8+ T cells from blood, obtained before liver transplant. CDR3 coding DNA: TGTGCCAGCAGTGAAGGGACAGGGCACACAGATACGCAGTATTTT. Translation: CASSEGTGHTDTQYF.